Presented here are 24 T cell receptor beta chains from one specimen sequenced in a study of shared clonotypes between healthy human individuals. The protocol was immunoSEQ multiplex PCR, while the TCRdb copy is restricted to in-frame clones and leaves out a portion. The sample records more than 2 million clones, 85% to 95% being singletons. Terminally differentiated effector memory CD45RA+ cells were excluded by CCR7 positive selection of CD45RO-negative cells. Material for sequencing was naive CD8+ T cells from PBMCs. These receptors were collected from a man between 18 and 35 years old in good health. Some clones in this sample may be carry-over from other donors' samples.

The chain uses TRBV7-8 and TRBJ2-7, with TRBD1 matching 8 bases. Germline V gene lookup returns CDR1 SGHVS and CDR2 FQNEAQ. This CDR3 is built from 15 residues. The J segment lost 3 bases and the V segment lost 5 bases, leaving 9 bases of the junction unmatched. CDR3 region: CASSRDRGVIYEQYF. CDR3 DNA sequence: TGTGCCAGCAGCCGAGACAGGGGCGTGATCTACGAGCAGTACTTC. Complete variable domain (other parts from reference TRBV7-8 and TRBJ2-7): GAGVSQSPRYKVAKRGQDVALRCDPISGHVSLFWYQQALGQGPEFLTYFQNEAQLDKSGLPSDRFFAERPEGSVSTLKIQRTQQEDSAVYLCASSRDRGVIYEQYFGPGTRLTVT.

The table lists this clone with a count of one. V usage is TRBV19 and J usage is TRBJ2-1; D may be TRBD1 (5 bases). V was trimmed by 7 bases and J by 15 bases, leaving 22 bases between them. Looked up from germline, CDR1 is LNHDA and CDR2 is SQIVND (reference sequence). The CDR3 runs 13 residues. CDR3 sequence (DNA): TGTGCCAGTACCGAAAAAATACACAGGATTTGGTTCTTC. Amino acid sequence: CASTEKIHRIWFF.

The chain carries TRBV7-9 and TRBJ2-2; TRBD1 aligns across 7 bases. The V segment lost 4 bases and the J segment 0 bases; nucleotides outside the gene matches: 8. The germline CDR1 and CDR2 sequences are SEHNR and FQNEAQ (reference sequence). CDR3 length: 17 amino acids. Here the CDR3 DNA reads TGTGCCAGCAGCTCGGCCAGACAGGGACCGAACACCGGGGAGCTGTTTTTT. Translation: CASSSARQGPNTGELFF.

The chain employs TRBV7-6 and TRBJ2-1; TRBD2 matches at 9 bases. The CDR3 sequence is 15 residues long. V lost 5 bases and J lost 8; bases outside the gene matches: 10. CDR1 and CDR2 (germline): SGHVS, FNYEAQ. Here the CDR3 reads CASSRWREGPDEQFF. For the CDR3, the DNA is TGTGCCAGCAGCCGGTGGCGGGAGGGCCCGGATGAGCAGTTCTTC.

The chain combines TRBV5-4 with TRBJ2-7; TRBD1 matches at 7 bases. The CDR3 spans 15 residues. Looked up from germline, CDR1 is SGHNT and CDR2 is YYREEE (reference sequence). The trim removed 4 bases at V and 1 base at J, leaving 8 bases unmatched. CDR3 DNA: TGTGCCAGCAGCCCGGGGCCAGGGGGTTCCTACGAGCAGTACTTC. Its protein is CASSPGPGGSYEQYF. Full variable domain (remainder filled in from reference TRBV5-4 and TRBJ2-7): ETGVTQSPTHLIKTRGQQVTLRCSSQSGHNTVSWYQQALGQGPQFIFQYYREEENGRGNFPPRFSGLQFPNYSSELNVNALELDDSALYLCASSPGPGGSYEQYFGPGTRLTVT.

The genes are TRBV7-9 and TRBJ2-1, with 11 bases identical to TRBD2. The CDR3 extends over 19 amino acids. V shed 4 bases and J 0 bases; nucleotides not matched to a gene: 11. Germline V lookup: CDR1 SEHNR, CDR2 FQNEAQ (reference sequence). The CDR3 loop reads CASSSRTSGPRGSYNEQFF. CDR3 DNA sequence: TGTGCCAGCAGCTCTAGGACTAGCGGGCCACGCGGCTCCTACAATGAGCAGTTCTTC. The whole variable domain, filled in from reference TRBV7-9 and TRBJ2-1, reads DTGVSQNPRHKITKRGQNVTFRCDPISEHNRLYWYRQTLGQGPEFLTYFQNEAQLEKSRLLSDRFSAERPKGSFSTLEIQRTEQGDSAMYLCASSSRTSGPRGSYNEQFFGPGTRLTVL.

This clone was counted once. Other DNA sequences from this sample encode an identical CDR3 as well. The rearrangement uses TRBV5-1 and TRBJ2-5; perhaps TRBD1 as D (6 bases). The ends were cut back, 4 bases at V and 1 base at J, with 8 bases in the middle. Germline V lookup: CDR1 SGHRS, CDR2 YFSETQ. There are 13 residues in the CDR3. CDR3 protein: CASSLDSQETQYF. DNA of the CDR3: TGCGCCAGCAGCCTGGACAGCCAAGAGACCCAGTACTTC. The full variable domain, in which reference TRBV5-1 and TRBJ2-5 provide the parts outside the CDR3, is KAGVTQTPRYLIKTRGQQVTLSCSPISGHRSVSWYQQTPGQGLQFLFEYFSETQRNKGNFPGRFSGRQFSNSRSEMNVSTLELGDSALYLCASSLDSQETQYFGPGTRLLVL.

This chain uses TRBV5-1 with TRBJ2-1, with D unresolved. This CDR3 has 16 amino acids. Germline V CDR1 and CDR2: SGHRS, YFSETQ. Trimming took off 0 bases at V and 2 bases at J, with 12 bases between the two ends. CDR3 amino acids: CASSLAGPGAYNEQFF. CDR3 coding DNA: TGCGCCAGCAGCTTGGCTGGGCCTGGGGCCTACAATGAGCAGTTCTTC.

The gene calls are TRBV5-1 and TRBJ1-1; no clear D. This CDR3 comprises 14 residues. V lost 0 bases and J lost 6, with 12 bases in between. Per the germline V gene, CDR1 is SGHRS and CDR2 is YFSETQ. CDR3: CASSLEGFGAEAFF. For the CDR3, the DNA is TGCGCCAGCAGCTTGGAGGGCTTCGGCGCTGAAGCTTTCTTT. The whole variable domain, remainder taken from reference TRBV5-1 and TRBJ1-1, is KAGVTQTPRYLIKTRGQQVTLSCSPISGHRSVSWYQQTPGQGLQFLFEYFSETQRNKGNFPGRFSGRQFSNSRSEMNVSTLELGDSALYLCASSLEGFGAEAFFGQGTRLTVV.

The CDR3 region has the DNA TGTGCCAGCAGTTTGTTCCCTAGCGGGCCCGGAGAGACCCAGTACTTC. Amino acid sequence: CASSLFPSGPGETQYF. V usage is TRBV28 and J usage is TRBJ2-5; 8 bases match TRBD2. V was clipped by 3 bases and J by 4 bases; unmatched bases: 10. Germline CDR1 is MDHEN and CDR2 is SYDVKM. CDR3 length equals 16 residues.

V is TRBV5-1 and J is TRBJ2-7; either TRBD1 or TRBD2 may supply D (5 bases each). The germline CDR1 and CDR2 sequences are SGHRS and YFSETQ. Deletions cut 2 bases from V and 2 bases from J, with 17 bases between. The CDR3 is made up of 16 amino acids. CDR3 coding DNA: TGCGCCAGCAGCTTCGGCCGGGGCGCGTTTACCTACGAGCAGTACTTC. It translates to CASSFGRGAFTYEQYF.

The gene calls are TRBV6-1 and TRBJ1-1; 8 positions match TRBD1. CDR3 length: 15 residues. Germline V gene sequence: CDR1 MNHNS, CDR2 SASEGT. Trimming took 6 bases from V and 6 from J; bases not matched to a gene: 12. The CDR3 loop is CASSPARTGPPEAFF. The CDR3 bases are TGTGCCAGCAGCCCAGCCCGGACAGGGCCCCCTGAAGCTTTCTTT.

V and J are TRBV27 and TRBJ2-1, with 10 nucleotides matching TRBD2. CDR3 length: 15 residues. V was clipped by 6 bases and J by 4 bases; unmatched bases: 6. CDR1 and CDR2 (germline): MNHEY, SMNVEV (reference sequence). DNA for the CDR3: TGTGCCAGCAGCCCTAGCGGGAGTAATTACAATGAGCAGTTCTTC. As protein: CASSPSGSNYNEQFF.

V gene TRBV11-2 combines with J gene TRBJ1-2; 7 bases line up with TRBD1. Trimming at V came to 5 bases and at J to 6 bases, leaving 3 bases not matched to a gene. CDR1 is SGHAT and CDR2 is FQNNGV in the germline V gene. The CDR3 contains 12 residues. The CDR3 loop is CASSLTGDGYTF. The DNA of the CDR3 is TGTGCCAGCAGCCTAACAGGGGATGGCTACACCTTC.

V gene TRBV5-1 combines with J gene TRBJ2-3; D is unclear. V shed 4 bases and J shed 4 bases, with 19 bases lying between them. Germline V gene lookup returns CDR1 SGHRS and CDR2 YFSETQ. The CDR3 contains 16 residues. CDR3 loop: CASSPTPNSPADTQYF. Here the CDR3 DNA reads TGCGCCAGCAGCCCGACTCCTAACTCCCCGGCAGATACGCAGTATTTT.

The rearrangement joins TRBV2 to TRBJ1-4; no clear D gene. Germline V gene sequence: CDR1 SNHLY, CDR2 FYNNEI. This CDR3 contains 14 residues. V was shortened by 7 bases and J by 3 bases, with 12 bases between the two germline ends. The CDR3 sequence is CASTSPWANEKLFF. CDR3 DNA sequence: TGTGCCAGCACCAGCCCCTGGGCTAATGAAAAACTGTTTTTT. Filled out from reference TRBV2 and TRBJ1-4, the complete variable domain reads EPEVTQTPSHQVTQMGQEVILRCVPISNHLYFYWYRQILGQKVEFLVSFYNNEISEKSEIFDDQFSVERPDGSNFTLKIRSTKLEDSAMYFCASTSPWANEKLFFGSGTQLSVL.

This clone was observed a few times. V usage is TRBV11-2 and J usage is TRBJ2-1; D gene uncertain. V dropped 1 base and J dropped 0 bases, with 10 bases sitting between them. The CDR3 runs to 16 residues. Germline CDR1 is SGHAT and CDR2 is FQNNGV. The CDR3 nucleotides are TGTGCCAGCAGCTTAGGAATACACAGCTCCTACAATGAGCAGTTCTTC. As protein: CASSLGIHSSYNEQFF. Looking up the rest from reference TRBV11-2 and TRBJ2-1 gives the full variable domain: EAGVAQSPRYKIIEKRQSVAFWCNPISGHATLYWYQQILGQGPKLLIQFQNNGVVDDSQLPKDRFSAERLKGVDSTLKIQPAKLEDSAVYLCASSLGIHSSYNEQFFGPGTRLTVL.

The CDR3 reads CASSASGTPSYEQYF. CDR3 DNA sequence: TGTGCCAGCAGCGCTTCCGGGACGCCATCCTACGAGCAGTACTTC. The chain joins TRBV7-2 to TRBJ2-7; D is tentatively TRBD1 or TRBD2 (5 bases each). The CDR3 is 15 amino acids. Germline CDR1 SGHTA, CDR2 FQGNSA. V gave up 5 bases and J gave up 1 base, with 15 bases separating them.

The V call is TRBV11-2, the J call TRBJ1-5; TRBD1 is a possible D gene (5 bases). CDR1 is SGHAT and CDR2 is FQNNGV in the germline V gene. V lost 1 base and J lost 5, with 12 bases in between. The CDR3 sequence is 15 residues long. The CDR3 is CASSLGWGGDQPQHF. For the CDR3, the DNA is TGTGCCAGCAGCTTAGGTTGGGGGGGAGATCAGCCCCAGCATTTT.

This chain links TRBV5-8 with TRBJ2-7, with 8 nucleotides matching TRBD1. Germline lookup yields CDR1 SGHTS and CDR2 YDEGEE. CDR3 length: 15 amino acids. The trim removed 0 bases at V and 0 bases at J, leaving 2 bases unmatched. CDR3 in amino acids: CASSLGQGISYEQYF. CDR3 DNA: TGTGCCAGCAGCTTGGGACAGGGGATCTCCTACGAGCAGTACTTC.

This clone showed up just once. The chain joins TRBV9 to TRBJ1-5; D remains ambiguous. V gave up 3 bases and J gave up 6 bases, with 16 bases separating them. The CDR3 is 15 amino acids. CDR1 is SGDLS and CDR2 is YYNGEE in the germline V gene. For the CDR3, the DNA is TGTGCCAGCAGCGGGAGCGGGCTAGTCGGTCAGCCCCAGCATTTT. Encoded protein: CASSGSGLVGQPQHF.

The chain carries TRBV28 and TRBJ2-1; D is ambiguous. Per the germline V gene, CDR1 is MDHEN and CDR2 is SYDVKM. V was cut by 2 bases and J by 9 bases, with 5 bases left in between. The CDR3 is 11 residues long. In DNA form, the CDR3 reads TGTGCCAGCAGTTTAGACGCTGAGCAGTTCTTC. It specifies CASSLDAEQFF.

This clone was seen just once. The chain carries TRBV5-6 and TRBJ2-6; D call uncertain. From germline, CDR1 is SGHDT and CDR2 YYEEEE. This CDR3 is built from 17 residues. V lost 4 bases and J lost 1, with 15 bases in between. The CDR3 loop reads CASSTYKWLSGANVLTF. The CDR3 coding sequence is TGTGCCAGCAGCACGTATAAATGGTTATCTGGGGCCAACGTCCTGACTTTC.

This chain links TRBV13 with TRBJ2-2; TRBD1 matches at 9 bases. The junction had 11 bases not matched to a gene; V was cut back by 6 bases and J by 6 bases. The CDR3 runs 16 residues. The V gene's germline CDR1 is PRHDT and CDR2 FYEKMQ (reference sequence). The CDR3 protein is CASRDEGQGSSGELFF. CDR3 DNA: TGTGCCAGCAGGGACGAGGGACAGGGAAGTTCCGGGGAGCTGTTTTTT.